Following are 22 T cell receptor beta chains from one sample sequenced in a study of response to subunit inactivated influenza vaccine listed by TCRdb under 2018. Libraries were prepared through RT-PCR. Sequencing took place on an Illumina HiSeq 2500. TCRdb reworked the public reads: Q25 trimming with fastp, MiXCR clone assembly, productive beta chains retained. Every CDR3 protein is listed once, alongside the most common genes and DNA of its rows. The sample table contains some 500,000 distinct CDR3 sequences; only one count was recorded for over 25% of them. Clones ranked in the top ten supply over 1.5% of the sample. The sample consisted of CD4+ T cells sorted from PBMCs, taken more than 4 days after vaccination. The source is a man over 45 who received an inactivated influenza vaccine. Donor details come from another sample of the same person, matched by shared clones.

V gene TRBV20-1 combines with J gene TRBJ1-5; D unresolved. V lost 1 base, J lost 4 bases, and 14 bases lay in between. Germline V gene sequence: CDR1 DFQATT, CDR2 SNEGSKA (reference sequence). The CDR3 extends over 15 amino acids. The CDR3 here is CSARGLSDWNQPQHF. DNA of the CDR3: TGCAGTGCTAGAGGACTTTCTGACTGGAATCAGCCCCAGCATTTT.

The gene calls are TRBV7-2 and TRBJ1-2; 7 positions match TRBD1. The germline V gene encodes CDR1 SGHTA and CDR2 FQGNSA. This CDR3 is 15 amino acids long. With 7 bases clipped from V and 8 bases from J, the junction kept 16 bases outside the gene matches. The CDR3 loop reads CASNSITGESRGYTF. In nucleotides, the CDR3 is TGTGCCAGCAACTCTATAACAGGGGAGTCAAGAGGCTACACCTTC.

In this sample, this clonotype turned up a few times. This chain joins TRBV4-2 and TRBJ2-5; D call uncertain. Germline assignment: CDR1 LGHNA and CDR2 YNFKEQ. Trimming took off 1 base at V and 1 base at J, with 13 bases between the two ends. The CDR3 loop spans 16 amino acids. The DNA of the CDR3 is TGTGCCAGCAGCCAAGGGTCCCGCCCAGGCCAAGAGACCCAGTACTTC. Its protein is CASSQGSRPGQETQYF.

This clonotype has only one observation. With a much larger clone just one base away, this may be a read error. V and J are TRBV6-2 or TRBV6-3 and TRBJ2-1; TRBD2 aligns across 8 bases. This CDR3 contains 12 residues. The ends lost 5 bases at V and 8 bases at J; junction bases unmatched: 2. The V gene's germline CDR1 is MNHEY and CDR2 SVGEGT. CDR3 region: CASSIAGYEQFF. Written as DNA, the CDR3 is TGTGCCAGCAGTATAGCGGGATATGAGCAGTTCTTC.

This chain connects TRBV28 to TRBJ2-1; 13 bases agree with TRBD2. The CDR3 length is 17 residues. The V segment lost 3 bases and the J segment 7 bases; nucleotides outside the gene matches: 9. CDR1 and CDR2 (germline): MDHEN, SYDVKM. The CDR3 nucleotides are TGTGCCAGCAGTTTTCCCCTCACTAGCGGGGGGGGGAATGAGCAGTTCTTC. Translation: CASSFPLTSGGGNEQFF.

The V and J genes are TRBV7-2 and TRBJ1-6; unclear D gene. The V gene's germline CDR1 is SGHTA and CDR2 FQGNSA. Trimming shortened V by 1 base and J by 11 bases, and 12 bases separated the two germline ends. The CDR3 is made up of 14 amino acids. CDR3: CASSLDVSGAPLHF. The CDR3 DNA is TGTGCCAGCAGCTTAGACGTGAGTGGTGCACCCCTCCACTTT.

There are a few counts of this clonotype. V gene TRBV10-3 combines with J gene TRBJ2-7, with 7 bases identical to TRBD1. V lost 5 bases, J lost 4 bases, and 5 bases stayed unmatched. This CDR3 contains 13 residues. The germline gives CDR1 ENHRY, CDR2 SYGVKD. CDR3 sequence reads: CAISTGTAYEQYF. As DNA, the CDR3 is TGTGCCATCAGTACCGGGACAGCTTACGAGCAGTACTTC.

This clonotype was seen a few times. This chain uses TRBV7-2 with TRBJ1-1; TRBD1 agrees at 7 bases. V was clipped by 3 bases and J by 5 bases; unmatched bases: 6. CDR3 length: 14 amino acids. Germline CDR1 and CDR2: SGHTA and FQGNSA. The CDR3 spells CASSLTGWRTEAFF. The CDR3 DNA is TGTGCCAGCAGCTTGACAGGGTGGCGGACTGAAGCTTTCTTT.

The chain couples TRBV4-3 to TRBJ2-1; D assignment may be TRBD1 or TRBD2 (6 bases each). Trimming stripped 0 bases from V and 4 bases from J, with 13 bases between. The germline V gene has CDR1 LGHNA and CDR2 YSLEER. The CDR3 has 16 residues. CDR3 amino acids: CASSQDRGRGYNEQFF. As DNA, the CDR3 is TGCGCCAGCAGCCAAGATCGGGGGCGCGGGTACAATGAGCAGTTCTTC.

The CDR3 loop reads CASSTRQGAYEQYF. The CDR3 coding sequence is TGTGCCAGTAGTACTCGGCAGGGGGCCTACGAGCAGTACTTC. The J gene is TRBJ2-7, the V gene TRBV19; TRBD1 agrees at 7 bases. From germline, CDR1 is LNHDA and CDR2 SQIVND (reference sequence). Trimming cost V 4 bases and J 2 bases; bases outside gene matches: 5. The CDR3 consists of 14 residues. Full variable domain (rest looked up from reference TRBV19 and TRBJ2-7): DGGITQSPKYLFRKEGQNVTLSCEQNLNHDAMYWYRQDPGQGLRLIYYSQIVNDFQKGDIAEGYSVSREKKESFPLTVTSAQKNPTAFYLCASSTRQGAYEQYFGPGTRLTVT.

This clonotype was observed once. The chain is built from TRBV20-1 and TRBJ2-7; D is uncertain. The CDR3 is made up of 12 amino acids. CDR1 is DFQATT and CDR2 is SNEGSKA in the germline V gene (reference sequence). The V gene lost 3 bases and the J gene lost 6 bases, with 12 bases spanning the gap. The CDR3 bases are TGCAGTGCTAGTAGTGAATGGGGCGAGCAGTACTTC. It codes for CSASSEWGEQYF.

The CDR3 loop reads CASTRLAGPNEQFF. The CDR3 nucleotides read TGTGCCAGCACTCGACTAGCGGGACCCAATGAGCAGTTCTTC. The chain recombines TRBV3-1 with TRBJ2-1; TRBD2 aligns across 11 bases. Germline-derived CDR1 and CDR2 are LGHDT and YNNKEL (reference sequence). V dropped 7 bases and J dropped 6; count of bases not matched to a gene: 5. There are 14 residues in the CDR3.

This clonotype was recorded a few times. Written as DNA, the CDR3 is TGTGCCAGCAGCCAAGCTAGCGGGACCACAGATACGCAGTATTTT. It translates to CASSQASGTTDTQYF. This chain connects TRBV3-1 to TRBJ2-3; 9 positions agree with TRBD2. The V gene's germline CDR1 is LGHDT and CDR2 YNNKEL (reference sequence). The CDR3 runs to 15 residues. V trimming: 1 base; J trimming: 2 bases; junction bases outside the gene matches: 1.

This clonotype occurred a few times. V is TRBV7-2 and J is TRBJ2-7, with unresolved D. Trimming stripped 1 base from V and 13 bases from J, with 20 bases between. Per germline, CDR1 SGHTA and CDR2 FQGNSA. This CDR3 is 14 amino acids long. Here the CDR3 reads CASSLEVTGPKVYF. The CDR3 nucleotides are TGTGCCAGCAGCTTAGAGGTCACCGGACCAAAGGTATACTTC.

This chain uses TRBV27 with TRBJ1-5; TRBD1 might be the D (6 bases). This CDR3 is 17 amino acids long. Germline V gene data show CDR1 as MNHEY and CDR2 as SMNVEV (reference sequence). V gave up 5 bases and J gave up 4 bases, with 21 bases separating them. CDR3 DNA: TGTGCCAGCAGTCCGTGGGCCGGGGGGCGAGCAAATCAGCCCCAGCATTTT. Translated: CASSPWAGGRANQPQHF.

The CDR3 DNA follows: TGTGCCAGTAGTATCTCCTCTAGCACAGATACGCAGTATTTT. Protein sequence: CASSISSSTDTQYF. The chain joins TRBV19 to TRBJ2-3; no definite D call. V was cut by 3 bases and J by 0 bases, with 7 bases left in between. The germline V gene encodes CDR1 LNHDA and CDR2 SQIVND (reference sequence). The CDR3 has 14 residues.

A few counts support this clonotype. The CDR3 spells CASSLARGLAKNIQYF. CDR3 nucleotides: TGTGCCAGCAGCTTAGCGAGGGGGTTAGCCAAAAACATTCAGTACTTC. V gene TRBV7-9 combines with J gene TRBJ2-4; D is perhaps TRBD1 (6 bases). Germline V gives CDR1 SEHNR, CDR2 FQNEAQ (reference sequence). This CDR3 contains 16 residues. The V gene lost 0 bases and the J gene lost 0 bases, with 9 bases spanning the gap.

The chain links TRBV20-1 to TRBJ1-6; tentative D call: TRBD1 (6 bases). The V and J ends lost 3 bases and 7 bases respectively, with 13 bases between them. Germline CDR1 DFQATT, CDR2 SNEGSKA (reference sequence). This CDR3 spans 14 amino acids. The CDR3 loop is CSASPTGLNSPLHF. The CDR3 nucleotides are TGCAGTGCTAGCCCGACAGGCTTAAATTCACCCCTCCACTTT.

J is TRBJ2-7 and V is TRBV6-2 or TRBV6-3; D remains unclear. V was shortened by 0 bases and J by 4 bases, with 7 bases between the two germline ends. Germline V gene data show CDR1 as MNHEY and CDR2 as SVGEGT. This CDR3 spans 13 amino acids. DNA for the CDR3: TGTGCCAGCAGTTACTCTTCCCGATACGAGCAGTACTTC. This encodes CASSYSSRYEQYF.

This clonotype was counted between two and nine times. The chain joins TRBV5-1 to TRBJ2-1, with D tentatively TRBD2 (6 bases). The CDR3 is made up of 16 amino acids. The V gene lost 4 bases and the J gene lost 4 bases, with 18 bases spanning the gap. Germline V gene lookup returns CDR1 SGHRS and CDR2 YFSETQ. Here the CDR3 DNA reads TGCGCCAGCAGCCCGACCGGGACTGAGGGATACAATGAGCAGTTCTTC. This gives the protein CASSPTGTEGYNEQFF. Supplemented by reference TRBV5-1 and TRBJ2-1, the full variable domain reads KAGVTQTPRYLIKTRGQQVTLSCSPISGHRSVSWYQQTPGQGLQFLFEYFSETQRNKGNFPGRFSGRQFSNSRSEMNVSTLELGDSALYLCASSPTGTEGYNEQFFGPGTRLTVL.

In this sample, this clonotype turned up a few times. V usage is TRBV5-1 and J usage is TRBJ2-1; TRBD2 matches 7 bases. Germline CDR1 is SGHRS and CDR2 is YFSETQ. The V segment lost 0 bases and the J segment 8 bases; nucleotides outside the gene matches: 11. This CDR3 comprises 16 residues. In nucleotides, the CDR3 is TGCGCCAGCAGCTTGGGATCTAGCGGTAGAACGGATGAGCAGTTCTTC. Translated, it gives CASSLGSSGRTDEQFF.

A few counts support this clonotype. The V gene is TRBV15, the J gene TRBJ1-2; D not resolved. The germline V gene has CDR1 LNHNV and CDR2 YYDKDF (reference sequence). The CDR3 runs 16 residues. V gave up 1 base and J gave up 5 bases, with 17 bases separating them. CDR3 coding DNA: TGTGCCACCAGCAGAGGAGGTATAGGGATCGGTTATGGCTACACCTTC. Translation gives CATSRGGIGIGYGYTF. Filled out from reference TRBV15 and TRBJ1-2, the complete variable domain reads DAMVIQNPRYQVTQFGKPVTLSCSQTLNHNVMYWYQQKSSQAPKLLFHYYDKDFNNEADTPDNFQSRRPNTSFCFLDIRSPGLGDTAMYLCATSRGGIGIGYGYTFGSGTRLTVV.